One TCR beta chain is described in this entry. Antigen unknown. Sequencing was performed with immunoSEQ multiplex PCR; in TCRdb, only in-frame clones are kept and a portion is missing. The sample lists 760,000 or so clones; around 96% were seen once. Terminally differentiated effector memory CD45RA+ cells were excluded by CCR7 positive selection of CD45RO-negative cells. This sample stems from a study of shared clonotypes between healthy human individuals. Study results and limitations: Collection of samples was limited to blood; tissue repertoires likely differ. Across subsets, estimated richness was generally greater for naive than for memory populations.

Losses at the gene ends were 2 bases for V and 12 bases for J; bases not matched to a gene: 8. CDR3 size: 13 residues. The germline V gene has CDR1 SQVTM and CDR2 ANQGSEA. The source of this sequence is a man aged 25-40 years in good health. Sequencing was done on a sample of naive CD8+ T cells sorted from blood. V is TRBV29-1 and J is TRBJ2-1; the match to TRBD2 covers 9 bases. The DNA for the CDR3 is TGCAGCGTTGAACTAGCGGGATTGGTAGTGCAGTTCTTC. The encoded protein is CSVELAGLVVQFF.